The next 20 T cell receptor beta chains were all read from a single sample in a study of cytomegalovirus exposure and HLA in healthy donors. Both 60 Vbeta primers and 13 Jbeta primers went into the PCR. The protocol was immunoSEQ multiplex PCR, while the TCRdb copy is restricted to in-frame clones and leaves out a portion. This table has some 200,000 clones, approximately 88% appearing once. Material for sequencing was PBMCs. These receptors were taken from a boy aged 2 to 9 in good health and CMV-seronegative.

J is TRBJ2-1 and V is TRBV15, with TRBD2 matching 15 bases. CDR1 is LNHNV and CDR2 is YYDKDF in the germline V gene (reference sequence). V dropped 2 bases and J dropped 8; count of bases not matched to a gene: 4. The CDR3 has 16 residues. The DNA of the CDR3 is TGTGCCACCAGCAGACGGACTAGCGGGAGGGGGTATGAGCAGTTCTTC. This codes for CATSRRTSGRGYEQFF.

The chain couples TRBV9 to TRBJ1-1, with D hard to call. V lost 4 bases to trimming and J lost 3 bases, with 13 bases between them. Germline CDR1 and CDR2: SGDLS and YYNGEE. The CDR3 contains 14 residues. The CDR3 DNA is TGTGCCAGCAGCCTTTCCCGGGTGGACACTGAAGCTTTCTTT. Protein: CASSLSRVDTEAFF.

The J gene is TRBJ1-1, the V gene TRBV7-8; 8 nucleotides line up with TRBD1. Germline-derived CDR1 and CDR2 are SGHVS and FQNEAQ. The CDR3 has 13 residues. V gave up 5 bases and J gave up 3 bases; unmatched junction bases: 2. The DNA of the CDR3 is TGTGCCAGCAGCCCACAGGGGGACACTGAAGCTTTCTTT. This gives the protein CASSPQGDTEAFF.

This chain joins TRBV6-5 and TRBJ2-7, with 8 bases that match TRBD1. Trimming removed 5 bases from V and 7 bases from J; junction bases left unmatched: 13. Per the germline V gene, CDR1 is MNHEY and CDR2 is SVGAGI. The CDR3 consists of 15 residues. The CDR3 here is CASSPRQGSLMEQYF. The CDR3 DNA follows: TGTGCCAGCAGTCCACGACAGGGGTCGCTTATGGAGCAGTACTTC.

This rearrangement joins TRBV7-2 to TRBJ2-6; 10 nucleotides align to TRBD1. Germline-derived CDR1 and CDR2 are SGHTA and FQGNSA. Trimming at V came to 3 bases and at J to 2 bases, leaving 4 bases not matched to a gene. The CDR3 extends over 17 amino acids. DNA for the CDR3: TGTGCCAGCAGCTTTAGACAGGGGGCGACTGGGGCCAACGTCCTGACTTTC. Protein product: CASSFRQGATGANVLTF.

V usage is TRBV6-1 and J usage is TRBJ2-2; D gene unclear. Between the trimmed V and J ends, which lost 8 bases and 5 bases, there was a span of 15 bases. This CDR3 comprises 14 residues. In germline, CDR1 is MNHNS, CDR2 SASEGT. CDR3 region: CASRFAVVTGELFF. In DNA, the CDR3 is TGTGCCAGCCGTTTCGCGGTGGTTACCGGGGAGCTGTTTTTT.

J is TRBJ2-1 and V is TRBV11-3; TRBD2 matches 12 bases. The germline V gene has CDR1 SGHNT and CDR2 YENEEA. The V segment lost 5 bases and the J segment 8 bases; nucleotides outside the gene matches: 10. The CDR3 contains 16 residues. The CDR3 nucleotides are TGTGCCAGCAGCCCGGGAACTAGCGGGAGGATGGATGAGCAGTTCTTC. Its protein is CASSPGTSGRMDEQFF.

V and J are TRBV19 and TRBJ1-5; 7 bases align to TRBD1. This CDR3 comprises 15 residues. Germline loops: CDR1 LNHDA, CDR2 SQIVND (reference sequence). Trimming cost V 7 bases and J 0 bases; bases outside gene matches: 6. The CDR3 loop is CASILQGSSNQPQHF. In DNA, the CDR3 is TGTGCCAGTATTTTACAGGGGAGTAGCAATCAGCCCCAGCATTTT. The variable domain in full, with the rest retrieved from reference TRBV19 and TRBJ1-5, is DGGITQSPKYLFRKEGQNVTLSCEQNLNHDAMYWYRQDPGQGLRLIYYSQIVNDFQKGDIAEGYSVSREKKESFPLTVTSAQKNPTAFYLCASILQGSSNQPQHFGDGTRLSIL.

The J gene is TRBJ1-2, the V gene TRBV5-6, with a tentative D call TRBD1 (6 bases). Germline V lookup: CDR1 SGHDT, CDR2 YYEEEE. V was cut by 2 bases and J by 4 bases, with 9 bases left in between. The CDR3 consists of 13 residues. The CDR3 DNA sequence: TGTGCCAGCAGCTTAGGACAGACCTATGGCTACACCTTC. Protein product: CASSLGQTYGYTF.

The chain is built from TRBV15 and TRBJ2-7; TRBD1 matches 9 bases. Germline trimming cut 5 bases from V and 3 bases from J; bases unmatched to any gene: 8. The germline gives CDR1 LNHNV, CDR2 YYDKDF (reference sequence). This CDR3 contains 15 residues. This CDR3 is CATSRSPDRGYEQYF. The DNA for the CDR3 is TGTGCCACCAGCCGGAGCCCGGACAGGGGCTACGAGCAGTACTTC.

The chain uses TRBV19 and TRBJ1-4, with 10 bases fitting TRBD1. In germline, CDR1 is LNHDA, CDR2 SQIVND (reference sequence). V trimming: 5 bases; J trimming: 8 bases; junction bases outside the gene matches: 14. There are 17 residues in the CDR3. DNA for the CDR3: TGTGCCAGTAGTCCGCACCTGCGACAGGGGGCGAGGGAAAAACTGTTTTTT. It translates to CASSPHLRQGAREKLFF.

V and J are TRBV11-2 and TRBJ2-7, with TRBD1 matching 10 bases. Trimming at V came to 4 bases and at J to 6 bases, leaving 3 bases not matched to a gene. Germline lookup yields CDR1 SGHAT and CDR2 FQNNGV. This CDR3 region has 13 residues. The CDR3 region has the DNA TGTGCCAGCAGCTACGGGACAGGGGTCGAGCAGTACTTC. It codes for CASSYGTGVEQYF.

The V gene is TRBV7-6, the J gene TRBJ1-6, with D possibly being TRBD1 (6 bases). This CDR3 is 14 amino acids long. Between the trimmed V and J ends, which lost 4 bases and 7 bases, there was a span of 11 bases. Per germline, CDR1 SGHVS and CDR2 FNYEAQ. The CDR3 protein is CASSSRTENSPLHF. In DNA form, the CDR3 reads TGTGCCAGCAGCTCAAGGACAGAGAATTCACCCCTCCACTTT. Full variable domain (remainder filled in from reference TRBV7-6 and TRBJ1-6): GAGVSQSPRYKVTKRGQDVALRCDPISGHVSLYWYRQALGQGPEFLTYFNYEAQQDKSGLPNDRFSAERPEGSISTLTIQRTEQRDSAMYRCASSSRTENSPLHFGNGTRLTVT.

The chain combines TRBV27 with TRBJ2-7; 7 nucleotides align to TRBD1. This CDR3 spans 13 amino acids. The germline CDR1 and CDR2 sequences are MNHEY and SMNVEV (reference sequence). J was trimmed by 0 bases and V by 5 bases; bases with no gene match: 1. The CDR3 is CASSAGGSYEQYF. The DNA for the CDR3 is TGTGCCAGCAGTGCAGGGGGCTCCTACGAGCAGTACTTC.

This chain uses TRBV2 with TRBJ2-3; 7 bases line up with TRBD2. Trimming took 0 bases from V and 0 from J; bases not matched to a gene: 9. Germline loops: CDR1 SNHLY, CDR2 FYNNEI. The CDR3 is made up of 18 amino acids. CDR3 protein: CASSEALRGGGSTDTQYF. The CDR3, as DNA: TGTGCCAGCAGTGAAGCGCTTCGTGGGGGGGGAAGCACAGATACGCAGTATTTT. The whole variable domain, remainder taken from reference TRBV2 and TRBJ2-3, is EPEVTQTPSHQVTQMGQEVILRCVPISNHLYFYWYRQILGQKVEFLVSFYNNEISEKSEIFDDQFSVERPDGSNFTLKIRSTKLEDSAMYFCASSEALRGGGSTDTQYFGPGTRLTVL.

V usage is TRBV18 and J usage is TRBJ1-5; TRBD1 agrees at 7 bases. This CDR3 comprises 14 residues. After removal of 3 bases from V and 11 bases from J, the junction contained 10 bases not matched to a gene. Germline CDR1 and CDR2: KGHSH and LQKENI. The CDR3 reads CASSPAVRQGAQHF. For the CDR3, the DNA is TGTGCCAGCTCACCCGCCGTACGACAGGGTGCCCAGCATTTT.

This clone was observed once. The rearrangement joins TRBV7-8 to TRBJ1-2; 9 bases align to TRBD1. Per germline, CDR1 SGHVS and CDR2 FQNEAQ. V gave up 1 base and J gave up 8 bases; unmatched junction bases: 5. There are 14 residues in the CDR3. CDR3 amino acids: CASSLDRQGEGYTF. The CDR3 bases are TGTGCCAGCAGCTTAGACCGACAGGGGGAGGGCTACACCTTC.

The CDR3 spells CAWGPGFQETQYF. CDR3 nucleotide sequence: TGTGCCTGGGGACCGGGGTTCCAAGAGACCCAGTACTTC. The rearrangement uses TRBV30 and TRBJ2-5, with D perhaps matching TRBD2 (5 bases). The CDR3 runs to 13 residues. The germline CDR1 and CDR2 sequences are GTSNPN and SVGIG (reference sequence). With 5 bases removed from V and 1 base from J, the gap between germline ends came to 11 bases.

The chain uses TRBV27 and TRBJ2-1; 8 nucleotides line up with TRBD1. Trimming at V came to 6 bases and at J to 3 bases, leaving 1 base not matched to a gene. The germline CDR1 and CDR2 sequences are MNHEY and SMNVEV (reference sequence). CDR3 size: 13 residues. The CDR3 nucleotides are TGTGCCAGCAGGGACAGGGTCTACAATGAGCAGTTCTTC. Translated, it gives CASRDRVYNEQFF.

This chain links TRBV25-1 with TRBJ2-4; D possibly corresponds to TRBD2 (5 bases). CDR3 length equals 15 residues. Trimming left V 3 bases short and J 8 bases short, with 17 bases between. Looked up from germline, CDR1 is MGHDK and CDR2 is SYGVNS. As DNA, the CDR3 is TGTGCCAGCAGTGACCCGAGGGCAGGAGGAGACATTCAGTACTTC. Amino acid sequence: CASSDPRAGGDIQYF.